The T cell receptor (beta chain) described here comes from a study of T cell repertoires in cytomegalovirus infection. Study summary: Signatures in public TCR beta sequences pointed to both CMV infection and matching HLA type.

At least ten counts were recorded for this clonotype. Antigen: not known. Whole-study results and caveats: Public TCR beta family frequency separated CMV-and-HLA carriers, including in an independent cohort. CMV-specific TCR beta clonotypes restricted by HLA-C dominated the ex vivo response.

TCRdb fed the reads into MiXCR, producing one record per CDR3 protein. The sample gives 210,000 or so distinct CDR3 sequences, roughly 6.5% of which show up once; more than 5.5% is in the top ten. Germline V CDR1 and CDR2: MDHEN, SYDVKM. The CDR3 has 13 residues. V gave up 5 bases and J gave up 3 bases, with 8 bases separating them. Sequenced sample: PBMCs. V usage is TRBV28 and J usage is TRBJ1-5; D not resolved. The clonotype originates from a human donor in good health (CMV status not recorded). Some clones in this sample may be carry-over from other donors' samples. CDR3 region: CASSGGTNQPQHF. CDR3 DNA: TGTGCCAGCAGTGGAGGTACCAATCAGCCCCAGCATTTT.